Detailed here is one T cell receptor beta chain. Germline CDR1 reads ENHRY; CDR2 reads SYGVKD. After removal of 5 bases from V and 4 bases from J, the junction contained 8 bases not matched to a gene. This CDR3 is built from 14 residues. The sample belongs to a study of shared clonotypes between healthy human individuals. Profiling relied on immunoSEQ multiplex PCR, and the TCRdb table lists in-frame clones only, not all of them. Here the sample spans millions of clones, 90% to 95% being singletons. The TCR was taken from a man aged 18 to 35 in good health. Sequences were obtained from naive CD4+ T cells sorted from blood. Subset of the sample: CD45RA+ positively selected. The chain carries TRBV10-3 and TRBJ2-7; 7 bases are a match to TRBD1. For the CDR3, the DNA is TGTGCCATCAGTCCTGGACAGGAAGGGTACGAGCAGTACTTC. Amino acid sequence: CAISPGQEGYEQYF.